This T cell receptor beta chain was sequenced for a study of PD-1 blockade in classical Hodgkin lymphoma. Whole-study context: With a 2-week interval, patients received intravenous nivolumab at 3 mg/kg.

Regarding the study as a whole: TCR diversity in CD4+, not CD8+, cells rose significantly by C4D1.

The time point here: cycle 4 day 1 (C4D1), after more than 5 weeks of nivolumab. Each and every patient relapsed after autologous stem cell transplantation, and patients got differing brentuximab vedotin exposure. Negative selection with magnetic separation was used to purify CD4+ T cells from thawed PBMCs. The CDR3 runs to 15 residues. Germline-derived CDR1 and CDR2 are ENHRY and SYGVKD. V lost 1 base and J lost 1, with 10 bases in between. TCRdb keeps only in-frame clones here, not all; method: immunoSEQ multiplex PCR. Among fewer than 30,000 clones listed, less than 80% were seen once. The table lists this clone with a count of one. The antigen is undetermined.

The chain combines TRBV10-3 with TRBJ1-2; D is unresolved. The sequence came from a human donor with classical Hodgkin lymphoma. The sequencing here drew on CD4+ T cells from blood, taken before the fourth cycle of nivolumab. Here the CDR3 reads CAISEFSTSNYGYTF. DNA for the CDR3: TGTGCCATCAGTGAGTTCTCTACAAGTAACTATGGCTACACCTTC.